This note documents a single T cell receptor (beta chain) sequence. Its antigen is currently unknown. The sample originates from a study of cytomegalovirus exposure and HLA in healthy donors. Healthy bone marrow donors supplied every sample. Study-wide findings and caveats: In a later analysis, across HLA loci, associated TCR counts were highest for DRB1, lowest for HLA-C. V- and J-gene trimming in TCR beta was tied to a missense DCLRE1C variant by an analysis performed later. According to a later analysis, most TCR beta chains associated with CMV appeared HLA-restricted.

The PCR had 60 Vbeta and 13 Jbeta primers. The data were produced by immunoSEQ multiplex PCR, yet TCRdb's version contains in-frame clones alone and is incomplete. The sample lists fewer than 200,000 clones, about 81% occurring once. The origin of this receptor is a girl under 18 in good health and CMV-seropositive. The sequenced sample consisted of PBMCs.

The CDR3 protein is CSVETGAEAKNIQYF. CDR3 in DNA: TGCAGCGTGGAAACAGGGGCGGAAGCCAAAAACATTCAGTACTTC. The V call is TRBV29-1, the J call TRBJ2-4, with TRBD1 matching over 7 bases. V gave up 6 bases and J gave up 0 bases; unmatched junction bases: 8. Germline V gene sequence: CDR1 SQVTM, CDR2 ANQGSEA. The CDR3 sequence is 15 residues long.